The 10 T cell receptor beta chains in this list originate from one sample, sequenced in a study of blood T cells in healthy people across ages. It was with a sample-barcoded 5' primer and a J-beta primer mix that a second PCR of about 6 to 12 cycles was run. TCRdb re-called the 5' RACE reads with MiXCR, one entry per CDR3 protein. Of about 1.4 million distinct CDR3 sequences listed, approximately 59% were seen once; the top ten hold about 6.7%. Specimen: blood. Receptors were obtained from a man between 18 and 29 years old in good health.

In its sample, this clonotype was seen a few times. The chain employs TRBV12-3 or TRBV12-4 and TRBJ1-4, with a weak D call TRBD1 (6 bases). The CDR3 loop spans 16 amino acids. V lost 1 base and J lost 2, with 11 bases in between. The CDR3 DNA is TGTGCCAGCAGTTTAGGTACAGGGACCACTAATGAAAAACTGTTTTTT. Translation gives CASSLGTGTTNEKLFF.

The J gene is TRBJ2-1, the V gene TRBV5-1; a possible D gene is TRBD1 (6 bases). Germline values: CDR1 SGHRS, CDR2 YFSETQ. The V end lost 4 bases, the J end lost 12 bases, and 11 bases lay between the germline ends. The length of the CDR3 is 11 residues. The CDR3 sequence: CASSEQGGQFF. CDR3 DNA: TGCGCCAGCAGCGAACAGGGCGGGCAGTTCTTC.

V is TRBV11-3 and J is TRBJ1-1; D is perhaps TRBD1 (5 bases). Trimming removed 4 bases from V and 8 bases from J, with 23 bases in between. CDR1 and CDR2 from the germline V gene are SGHNT and YENEEA. This CDR3 is 16 amino acids long. The CDR3 nucleotides read TGTGCCAGCAGCTCGACCGGGACTAAACTTGACCCCGAAGCTTTCTTT. This codes for CASSSTGTKLDPEAFF.

The chain has TRBV12-3 or TRBV12-4 and TRBJ1-3; maybe TRBD1 (6 bases). The CDR3 is 14 residues long. Trimming pared 5 bases from V and 6 bases from J, leaving 14 bases between. In DNA, the CDR3 is TGTGCCAGCAGTACCAGGGGTGGTGAAAACACCATATATTTT. This encodes CASSTRGGENTIYF.

V is TRBV5-1 and J is TRBJ2-4; no clear D. The DNA end favors TRBJ2-7, so the J call may be wrong. This CDR3 has 15 residues. CDR1 is SGHRS and CDR2 is YFSETQ in the germline V gene. In DNA, the CDR3 is TGCGCCAGCAGCCGTACCGCCGCCTCCCCCTACGAGCAGTACTTC. Encoded protein: CASSRTAASPYEQYF.

The rearrangement uses TRBV6-6 and TRBJ1-1; D gene uncertain. This CDR3 is built from 11 residues. V was trimmed by 8 bases and J by 11 bases, leaving 15 bases between them. CDR1 and CDR2 from the germline V gene are MNHNY and SVGAGI (reference sequence). The CDR3 DNA is TGTGCCAGCTCAGACCGAAGTGAGGCTTTCTTT. Its protein is CASSDRSEAFF.

The chain employs TRBV6-1 and TRBJ1-2; D is unclear. The CDR3 consists of 11 residues. Trimming removed 3 bases at V and 11 bases at J, with 10 bases between. Germline V lookup: CDR1 MNHNS, CDR2 SASEGT. CDR3 nucleotide sequence: TGTGCCAGCAGTGATTATATGGAGTACACCTTC. Translation gives CASSDYMEYTF.

The rearrangement links TRBV4-1 to TRBJ2-7; 9 nucleotides line up with TRBD1. The CDR3 length is 16 residues. With 1 base clipped from V and 6 bases from J, the junction kept 10 bases outside the gene matches. CDR1 and CDR2 (germline): MGHRA, YSYEKL. This chain's CDR3 is CASSQVLGTGTLEQYF. Written as DNA, the CDR3 is TGCGCCAGCAGCCAAGTCTTAGGGACAGGGACCCTCGAGCAGTACTTC.

The chain carries TRBV10-3 and TRBJ2-7; 7 bases map to TRBD1. The CDR3 is 14 amino acids. The V gene's germline CDR1 is ENHRY and CDR2 SYGVKD. J was trimmed by 1 base and V by 9 bases; bases with no gene match: 9. The CDR3 bases are TGTGCCATTTCCCGGGACAGTATTTCCTACGAGCAGTACTTC. It yields the protein CAISRDSISYEQYF.

This chain joins TRBV20-1 and TRBJ1-6, with a possible D match to TRBD1 (6 bases). This CDR3 is built from 15 residues. Germline V lookup: CDR1 DFQATT, CDR2 SNEGSKA (reference sequence). Trimming stripped 3 bases from V and 9 bases from J, with 18 bases between. The CDR3 region has the DNA TGCAGTGCTAGGACCCATGACAGGCTGGGTTCACCCCTCCACTTT. Amino acid sequence: CSARTHDRLGSPLHF.